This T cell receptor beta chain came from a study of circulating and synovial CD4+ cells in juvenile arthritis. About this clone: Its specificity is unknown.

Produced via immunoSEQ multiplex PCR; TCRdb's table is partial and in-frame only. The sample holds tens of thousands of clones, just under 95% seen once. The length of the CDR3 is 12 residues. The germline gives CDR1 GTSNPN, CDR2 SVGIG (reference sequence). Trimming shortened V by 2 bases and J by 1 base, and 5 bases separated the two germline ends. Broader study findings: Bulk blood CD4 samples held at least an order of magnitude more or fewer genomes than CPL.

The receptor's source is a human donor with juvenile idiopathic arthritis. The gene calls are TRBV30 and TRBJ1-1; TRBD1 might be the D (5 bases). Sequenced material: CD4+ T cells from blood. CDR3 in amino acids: CAWSQGNTEAFF. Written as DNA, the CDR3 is TGTGCCTGGAGTCAGGGGAACACTGAAGCTTTCTTT.